Presented here are 22 T cell receptor beta chains from one specimen sequenced in a study of T cell repertoires in cytomegalovirus infection. Using its own MiXCR run on the reads, TCRdb lists one record per CDR3 protein. The sample holds roughly 280,000 distinct CDR3 sequences, roughly an eighth seen once. Sequencing was carried out using PBMCs. The receptors come from a human donor in good health (CMV status not recorded). Some clones in this sample may be carry-over from other donors' samples.

The rearrangement links TRBV20-1 to TRBJ2-2; 7 bases match TRBD1. V shed 3 bases, J shed 2 bases, and the junction held 6 bases outside the gene matches. CDR3 length equals 15 residues. Germline V CDR1 and CDR2: DFQATT, SNEGSKA (reference sequence). The CDR3 protein is CSASDRQGNTGELFF. The CDR3 DNA reads as TGCAGTGCTAGTGATAGACAGGGAAACACCGGGGAGCTGTTTTTT.

The V call is TRBV2, the J call TRBJ2-1; 14 bases match TRBD2. Germline V gives CDR1 SNHLY, CDR2 FYNNEI. The CDR3 is 16 residues long. V gave up 6 bases and J gave up 7 bases; unmatched junction bases: 8. Here the CDR3 reads CASRAQTSGGGNEQFF. DNA for the CDR3: TGTGCCAGCAGGGCCCAGACTAGCGGGGGGGGGAATGAGCAGTTCTTC.

This clonotype has ten or more counts. This rearrangement joins TRBV7-8 to TRBJ2-7; D is unresolved. The CDR3 consists of 13 residues. Germline CDR1 is SGHVS and CDR2 is FQNEAQ. The V and J ends lost 0 bases and 5 bases respectively, with 8 bases between them. The CDR3 coding sequence is TGTGCCAGCAGCTTAGCGTTGAGGAACGAGCAGTACTTC. Residues: CASSLALRNEQYF.

This clonotype was observed a handful of times. In DNA form, the CDR3 reads TGCAGTGCTAGAGGGTGGGGGGGGGAGGACACTGAAGCTTTCTTT. Translated, it gives CSARGWGGEDTEAFF. The chain joins TRBV20-1 to TRBJ1-1; D perhaps matches TRBD1 (5 bases). The length of the CDR3 is 15 residues. CDR1 DFQATT and CDR2 SNEGSKA come from the germline V gene (reference sequence). V was pared by 1 base and J by 3 bases, with 15 bases between.

Ten or more counts support this clonotype. This sequence joins TRBV6-1 and TRBJ2-3; 7 nucleotides agree with TRBD2. The CDR3 totals 14 residues. After removal of 6 bases from V and 4 bases from J, the junction contained 7 bases not matched to a gene. The germline gives CDR1 MNHNS, CDR2 SASEGT. The CDR3 DNA follows: TGTGCCAGCAGGGATAGTGGGGGGGCAGATACGCAGTATTTT. It translates to CASRDSGGADTQYF.

This clonotype has at least ten counts. CDR3 protein: CASSYSNGPYEQYF. The CDR3 DNA reads as TGTGCCAGCAGTTACTCGAACGGACCCTACGAGCAGTACTTC. The J gene is TRBJ2-7, the V gene TRBV6-6; no clear D gene. The V end was cut by 0 bases, the J end by 2 bases, with 8 bases between. The CDR3 totals 14 residues. Per the germline V gene, CDR1 is MNHNY and CDR2 is SVGAGI (reference sequence).

The CDR3 DNA reads TGTGCCAGCAGCCAGACCAGCGGGAGAGATGAGCAGTTCTTC. This encodes CASSQTSGRDEQFF. The chain has TRBV2 and TRBJ2-1, with 8 bases lining up with TRBD2. The CDR3 loop spans 14 amino acids. J was trimmed by 8 bases and V by 6 bases; bases with no gene match: 9. The germline CDR1 and CDR2 sequences are SNHLY and FYNNEI.

This clonotype was detected ten times or more. The CDR3 sequence: CASSVRETYNEQFF. As DNA, the CDR3 is TGTGCCAGCAGTGTTCGGGAGACCTACAATGAGCAGTTCTTC. The V call is TRBV7-8, the J call TRBJ2-1; the D gene is possibly TRBD2 (6 bases). This CDR3 has 14 residues. The V gene lost 6 bases and the J gene lost 2 bases, with 11 bases spanning the gap. Germline V lookup: CDR1 SGHVS, CDR2 FQNEAQ.

This clonotype was recorded at least ten times. The chain uses TRBV7-9 and TRBJ2-3; possibly TRBD1 for D (5 bases). CDR1 and CDR2 from the germline V gene are SEHNR and FQNEAQ (reference sequence). This CDR3 spans 16 amino acids. V was pared by 4 bases and J by 0 bases, with 14 bases between. CDR3 residues: CASSSEQDTSTDTQYF. Written as DNA, the CDR3 is TGTGCCAGCAGCTCAGAACAGGACACTAGCACAGATACGCAGTATTTT.

This clonotype has ten or more counts. The J gene is TRBJ2-5, the V gene TRBV20-1; D unclear. The CDR3 has 17 amino acids. Looked up from germline, CDR1 is DFQATT and CDR2 is SNEGSKA (reference sequence). V shed 0 bases and J shed 5 bases, with 22 bases lying between them. CDR3 amino acids: CSAREYLGGNSRETQYF. In DNA, the CDR3 is TGCAGTGCTAGAGAGTACCTCGGCGGAAACTCTCGGGAGACCCAGTACTTC.

This clonotype was detected ten times or more. The chain carries TRBV7-2 and TRBJ2-7; 8 bases map to TRBD2. Germline V gene sequence: CDR1 SGHTA, CDR2 FQGNSA. This CDR3 has 16 amino acids. The ends lost 4 bases at V and 1 base at J; junction bases unmatched: 9. CDR3 DNA sequence: TGTGCCAGCAGCTCACCCGGGGGGGTTCGATCCTACGAGCAGTACTTC. It codes for CASSSPGGVRSYEQYF.

The chain carries TRBV5-6 and TRBJ1-2; D gene uncertain. Germline V gives CDR1 SGHDT, CDR2 YYEEEE. V was clipped by 3 bases and J by 7 bases, with 10 bases between them. This CDR3 has 12 amino acids. CDR3 loop: CASSSLRGGYTF. The CDR3 coding sequence is TGTGCCAGCAGCTCCTTACGGGGTGGCTACACCTTC.

The rearrangement joins TRBV11-2 to TRBJ1-5; possibly TRBD1 for D (5 bases). The CDR3 contains 15 residues. With 2 bases removed from V and 6 bases from J, the gap between germline ends came to 14 bases. Germline V gene sequence: CDR1 SGHAT, CDR2 FQNNGV. The CDR3 reads CASSLKGQGGQPQHF. As DNA, the CDR3 is TGTGCCAGCAGCTTAAAGGGGCAGGGAGGTCAGCCCCAGCATTTT.

The V gene is TRBV2, the J gene TRBJ2-7; D remains ambiguous. This CDR3 is 13 amino acids long. With 4 bases removed from V and 7 bases from J, the gap between germline ends came to 14 bases. CDR1 is SNHLY, CDR2 FYNNEI, per germline. Written as DNA, the CDR3 is TGTGCCAGCAGTGCCCGACCGGGCGGTGAGCAGTACTTC. Protein sequence: CASSARPGGEQYF. The whole variable domain, remainder taken from reference TRBV2 and TRBJ2-7, is EPEVTQTPSHQVTQMGQEVILRCVPISNHLYFYWYRQILGQKVEFLVSFYNNEISEKSEIFDDQFSVERPDGSNFTLKIRSTKLEDSAMYFCASSARPGGEQYFGPGTRLTVT.

The V gene is TRBV4-1, the J gene TRBJ2-7, with 7 bases aligning to TRBD2. CDR1 and CDR2 (germline): MGHRA, YSYEKL. The junction had 5 bases not matched to a gene; V was cut back by 0 bases and J by 0 bases. The CDR3 has 16 residues. The DNA of the CDR3 is TGCGCCAGCAGCCAAGAGCTGGGAGGGAGCTCCTACGAGCAGTACTTC. As protein: CASSQELGGSSYEQYF.

The chain joins TRBV4-3 to TRBJ2-5, with 7 bases lining up with TRBD2. Germline CDR1 LGHNA, CDR2 YSLEER. The CDR3 runs 17 residues. Trimming cost V 0 bases and J 6 bases; bases outside gene matches: 13. CDR3 in amino acids: CASSQESLASGGKTQYF. The DNA of the CDR3 is TGCGCCAGCAGCCAAGAGTCTCTGGCTAGCGGTGGGAAGACCCAGTACTTC.

This clonotype came up a few times. The J gene is TRBJ2-7, the V gene TRBV5-6; the match to TRBD1 covers 9 bases. The CDR3 covers 14 residues. Trimming cost V 2 bases and J 6 bases; bases outside gene matches: 6. Germline values: CDR1 SGHDT, CDR2 YYEEEE. The CDR3 protein is CASSFRDRVLEQYF. The CDR3 DNA reads TGTGCCAGCAGCTTTAGGGACAGGGTACTCGAGCAGTACTTC.

There are a few counts of this clonotype. The chain uses TRBV28 and TRBJ2-1, with TRBD1 matching over 11 bases. V dropped 5 bases and J dropped 4; count of bases not matched to a gene: 7. The CDR3 contains 16 residues. CDR1 is MDHEN, CDR2 SYDVKM, per germline. CDR3 coding DNA: TGTGCCAGCAGTCCCCCGGGACAGGGGGGTTACAATGAGCAGTTCTTC. Translating gives CASSPPGQGGYNEQFF.

This clonotype came up many times. The chain uses TRBV7-2 and TRBJ2-2, with D perhaps TRBD2 (5 bases). CDR3 size: 16 residues. Trimming removed 5 bases at V and 4 bases at J, with 17 bases between. The V gene's germline CDR1 is SGHTA and CDR2 FQGNSA. For the CDR3, the DNA is TGTGCCAGCAGCCCGCCCGGTTTGGGAGTCACCGGGGAGCTGTTTTTT. Its protein product is CASSPPGLGVTGELFF.

This clonotype was seen repeatedly, ten times or more. The chain is built from TRBV7-2 and TRBJ2-1; the D is unclear. The V gene lost 1 base and the J gene lost 8 bases, with 12 bases spanning the gap. Germline V gene sequence: CDR1 SGHTA, CDR2 FQGNSA. This CDR3 is 14 amino acids long. CDR3 in DNA: TGTGCCAGCAGCTTAGATGGCCCGTTGGATGAGCAGTTCTTC. Translating gives CASSLDGPLDEQFF.

This chain joins TRBV7-2 and TRBJ2-3; D not certain. The CDR3 totals 12 residues. Germline V gene lookup returns CDR1 SGHTA and CDR2 FQGNSA. The V and J ends lost 5 bases and 9 bases respectively, with 12 bases between them. CDR3 in DNA: TGTGCCAGCAGCCCAAACGTAGAAACGCAGTATTTT. Amino acid sequence: CASSPNVETQYF.

This clonotype has at least ten counts. The J gene is TRBJ2-1, the V gene TRBV20-1; TRBD2 agrees at 8 bases. This CDR3 is 14 amino acids long. Trimming at V came to 3 bases and at J to 8 bases, leaving 9 bases not matched to a gene. Germline CDR1 reads DFQATT; CDR2 reads SNEGSKA (reference sequence). The DNA of the CDR3 is TGCAGTGCTAGTGGACTGCGGGAGGATTATGAGCAGTTCTTC. Protein product: CSASGLREDYEQFF.